These 4 T cell receptor beta chains were all obtained from the same sample, sequenced in a study of PD-1 blockade in classical Hodgkin lymphoma. Every single patient, without exception, relapsed after autologous stem cell transplantation, and brentuximab vedotin exposure varied. Sequenced by immunoSEQ multiplex PCR; TCRdb stores in-frame clones only, minus some. There are approximately 150,000 clones in the sample; approximately 72% occur only once, and 7% to 9.5% lies in the top ten. Here the sequenced sample was peripheral blood mononuclear cells (PBMCs), taken before the second cycle of nivolumab. The origin of the receptors is a human donor with classical Hodgkin lymphoma.

On this clone itself: The junction differs from germline at one of its ends, possibly a read error. This chain joins TRBV7-7 and TRBJ2-3; D might be TRBD2 (5 bases). The CDR3 sequence is 14 residues long. Germline CDR1 is SSHAT and CDR2 is FNYEAQ (reference sequence). DNA for the CDR3: TGTGCTAGCAGCTATGACGGGGGCACAGATACGCAGTATTTT. This encodes CASSYDGGTDTQYF.

The chain has TRBV4-1 and TRBJ1-2; no clear D. CDR1 is MGHRA, CDR2 YSYEKL, per germline. Trimming took off 0 bases at V and 0 bases at J, with 17 bases between the two ends. This CDR3 region has 18 residues. CDR3 nucleotides: TGCGCCAGCAGCCAAGATATCCGAGGGTCAACGTCTAACTATGGCTACACCTTC. Translation gives CASSQDIRGSTSNYGYTF.

This clone was detected only a few times. CDR3 protein: CASSLIADSGNTIYF. Here the CDR3 DNA reads TGCGCCAGCAGCTTGATCGCAGACTCTGGAAACACCATATATTTT. The V call is TRBV5-1, the J call TRBJ1-3; no reliable D call. Germline V gives CDR1 SGHRS, CDR2 YFSETQ. The ends were cut back, 1 base at V and 0 bases at J, with 8 bases in the middle. The CDR3 is 15 residues long.

The chain uses TRBV11-3 and TRBJ2-7, with 7 bases fitting TRBD1. The ends lost 6 bases at V and 4 bases at J; junction bases unmatched: 9. The CDR3 runs 14 residues. Germline values: CDR1 SGHNT, CDR2 YENEEA. The CDR3 region has the DNA TGTGCCAGCAGTCCAGGACAGGTACCATACGAGCAGTACTTC. Protein sequence: CASSPGQVPYEQYF.